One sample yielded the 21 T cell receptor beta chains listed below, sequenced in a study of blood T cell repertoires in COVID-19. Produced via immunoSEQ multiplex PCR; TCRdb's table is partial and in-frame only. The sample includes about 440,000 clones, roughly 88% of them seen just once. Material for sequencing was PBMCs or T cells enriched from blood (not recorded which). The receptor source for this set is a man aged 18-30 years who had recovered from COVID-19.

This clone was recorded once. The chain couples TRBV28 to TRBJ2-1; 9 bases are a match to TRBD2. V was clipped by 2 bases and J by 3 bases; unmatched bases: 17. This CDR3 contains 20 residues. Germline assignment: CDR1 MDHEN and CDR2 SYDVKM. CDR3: CASSLAGGAGGAEIYNEQFF. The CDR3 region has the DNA TGTGCCAGCAGTTTAGCAGGCGGAGCGGGAGGAGCGGAAATCTACAATGAGCAGTTCTTC.

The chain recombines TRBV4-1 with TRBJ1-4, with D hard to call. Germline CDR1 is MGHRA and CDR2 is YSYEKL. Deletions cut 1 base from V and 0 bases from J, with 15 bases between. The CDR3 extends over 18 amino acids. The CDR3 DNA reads TGCGCCAGCAGCCAAGGGGTGGAGCCAAAAGCAACTAATGAAAAACTGTTTTTT. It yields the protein CASSQGVEPKATNEKLFF.

This CDR3 is CASSPGLAGGSDTQYF. CDR3 nucleotides: TGCGCCAGCAGCCCGGGACTAGCGGGAGGTTCTGATACGCAGTATTTT. J is TRBJ2-3 and V is TRBV5-1, with TRBD2 matching over 15 bases. The CDR3 spans 16 residues. Germline CDR1 and CDR2: SGHRS and YFSETQ. The V gene end was trimmed by 4 bases and the J gene end by 6 bases; junction bases not matched to a gene: 6.

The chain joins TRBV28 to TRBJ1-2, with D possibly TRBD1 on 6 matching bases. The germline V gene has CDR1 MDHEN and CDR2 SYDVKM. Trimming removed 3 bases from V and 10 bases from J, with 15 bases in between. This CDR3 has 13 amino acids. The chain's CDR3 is CASSLQGPPVYTF. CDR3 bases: TGTGCCAGCAGTTTGCAGGGGCCCCCGGTCTACACCTTC.

The CDR3 loop reads CASSPTDGVSSYEQYF. CDR3 bases: TGTGCCAGCAGTCCCACGGACGGGGTAAGCTCCTACGAGCAGTACTTC. This sequence joins TRBV28 and TRBJ2-7; tentative D call: TRBD2 (5 bases). The CDR3 runs to 16 residues. CDR1 MDHEN and CDR2 SYDVKM come from the germline V gene. The V and J ends lost 5 bases and 0 bases respectively, with 17 bases between them.

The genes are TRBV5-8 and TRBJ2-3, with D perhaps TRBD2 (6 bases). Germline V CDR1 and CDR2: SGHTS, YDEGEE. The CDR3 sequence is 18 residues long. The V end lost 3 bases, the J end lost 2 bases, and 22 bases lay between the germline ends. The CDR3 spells CASSSQFREVPHTDTQYF. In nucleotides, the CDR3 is TGTGCCAGCAGCTCCCAATTCAGGGAGGTCCCTCACACAGATACGCAGTATTTT.

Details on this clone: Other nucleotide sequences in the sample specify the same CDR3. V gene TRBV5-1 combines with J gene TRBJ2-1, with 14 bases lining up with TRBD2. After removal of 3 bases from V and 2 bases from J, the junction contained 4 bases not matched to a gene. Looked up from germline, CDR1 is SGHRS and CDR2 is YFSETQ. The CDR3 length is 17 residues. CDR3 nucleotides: TGCGCCAGCAGCTCCGGACTAGCGGGGGGCGCCTACAATGAGCAGTTCTTC. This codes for CASSSGLAGGAYNEQFF.

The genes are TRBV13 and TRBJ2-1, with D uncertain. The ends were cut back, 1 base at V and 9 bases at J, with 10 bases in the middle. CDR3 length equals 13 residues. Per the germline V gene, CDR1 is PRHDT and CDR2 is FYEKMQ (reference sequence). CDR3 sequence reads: CASSLVSFPEQFF. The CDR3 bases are TGTGCCAGCAGCTTAGTGTCTTTTCCTGAGCAGTTCTTC.

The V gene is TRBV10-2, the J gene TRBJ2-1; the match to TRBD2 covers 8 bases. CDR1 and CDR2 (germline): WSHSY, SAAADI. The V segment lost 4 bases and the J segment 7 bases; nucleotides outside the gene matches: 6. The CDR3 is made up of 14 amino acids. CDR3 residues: CASSVEREWNEQFF. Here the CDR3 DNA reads TGCGCCAGCAGTGTGGAGCGGGAGTGGAATGAGCAGTTCTTC.

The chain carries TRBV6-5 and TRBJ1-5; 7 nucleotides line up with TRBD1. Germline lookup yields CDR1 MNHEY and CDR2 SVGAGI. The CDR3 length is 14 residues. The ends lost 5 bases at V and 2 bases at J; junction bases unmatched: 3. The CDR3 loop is CASSITGGNQPQHF. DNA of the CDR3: TGTGCCAGCAGTATAACAGGGGGCAATCAGCCCCAGCATTTT.

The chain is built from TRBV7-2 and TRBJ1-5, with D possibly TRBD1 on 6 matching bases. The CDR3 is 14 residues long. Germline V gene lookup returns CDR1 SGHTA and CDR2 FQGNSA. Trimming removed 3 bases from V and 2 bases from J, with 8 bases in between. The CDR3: CASSFRQGNQPQHF. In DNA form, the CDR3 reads TGTGCCAGCAGCTTCAGACAGGGCAATCAGCCCCAGCATTTT.

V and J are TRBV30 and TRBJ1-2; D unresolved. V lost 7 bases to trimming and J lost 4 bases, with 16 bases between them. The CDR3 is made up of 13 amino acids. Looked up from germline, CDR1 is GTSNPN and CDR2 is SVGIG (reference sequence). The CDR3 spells CASPGFFSYGYTF. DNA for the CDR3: TGTGCCTCCCCCGGGTTTTTTTCCTATGGCTACACCTTC.

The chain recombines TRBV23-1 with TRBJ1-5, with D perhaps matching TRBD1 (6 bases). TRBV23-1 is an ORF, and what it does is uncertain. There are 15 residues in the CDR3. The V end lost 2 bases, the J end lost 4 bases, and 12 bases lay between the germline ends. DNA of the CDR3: TGCGCCAGCAGTCAACTGGACAGAAAAAATCAGCCCCAGCATTTT. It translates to CASSQLDRKNQPQHF.

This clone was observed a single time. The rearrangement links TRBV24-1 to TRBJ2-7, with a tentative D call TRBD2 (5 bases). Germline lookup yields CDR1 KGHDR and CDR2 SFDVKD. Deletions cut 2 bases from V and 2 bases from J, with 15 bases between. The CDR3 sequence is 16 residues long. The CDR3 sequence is CATSDSGSGLAYEQYF. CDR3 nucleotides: TGTGCCACCAGTGATTCCGGCAGCGGACTCGCCTACGAGCAGTACTTC.

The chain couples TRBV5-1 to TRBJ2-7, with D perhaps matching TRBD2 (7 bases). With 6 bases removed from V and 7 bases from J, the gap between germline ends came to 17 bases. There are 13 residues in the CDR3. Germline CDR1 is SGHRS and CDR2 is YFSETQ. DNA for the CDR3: TGCGCCAGCACGGCGGGGGCTTTGAGGGAGCAGTACTTC. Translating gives CASTAGALREQYF.

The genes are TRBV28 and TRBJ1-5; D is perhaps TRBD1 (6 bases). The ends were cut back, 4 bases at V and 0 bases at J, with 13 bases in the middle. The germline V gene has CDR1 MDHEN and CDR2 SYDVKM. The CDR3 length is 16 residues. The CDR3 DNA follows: TGTGCCAGCAGTTATCAGACAGGTATTAGCAATCAGCCCCAGCATTTT. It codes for CASSYQTGISNQPQHF.

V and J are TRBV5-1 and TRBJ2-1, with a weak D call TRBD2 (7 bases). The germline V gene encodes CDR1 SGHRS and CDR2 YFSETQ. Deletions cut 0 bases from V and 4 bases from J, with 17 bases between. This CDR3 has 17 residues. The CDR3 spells CASSLVGGPQGYNEQFF. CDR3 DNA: TGCGCCAGCAGCTTGGTCGGGGGGCCTCAGGGGTACAATGAGCAGTTCTTC.

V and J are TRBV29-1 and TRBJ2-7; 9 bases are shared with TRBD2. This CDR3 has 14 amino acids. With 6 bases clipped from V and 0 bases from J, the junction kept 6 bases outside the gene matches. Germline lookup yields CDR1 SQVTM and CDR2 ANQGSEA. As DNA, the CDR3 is TGCAGCGTGGCCGGGACTAGCAGCTCCTACGAGCAGTACTTC. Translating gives CSVAGTSSSYEQYF.

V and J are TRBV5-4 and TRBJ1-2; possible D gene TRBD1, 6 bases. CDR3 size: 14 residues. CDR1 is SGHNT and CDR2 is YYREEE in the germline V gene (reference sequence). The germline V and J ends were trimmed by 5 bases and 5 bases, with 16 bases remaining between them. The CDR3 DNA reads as TGTGCCAGCAGTCAAGGACAGTCGGAGTATGGCTACACCTTC. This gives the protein CASSQGQSEYGYTF.

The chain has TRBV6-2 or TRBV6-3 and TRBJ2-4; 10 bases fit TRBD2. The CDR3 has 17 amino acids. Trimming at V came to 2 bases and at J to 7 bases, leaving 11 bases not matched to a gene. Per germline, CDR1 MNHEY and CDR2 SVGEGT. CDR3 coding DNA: TGTGCCAGCAGTTACAAGCGGGAGGGCCTTCGGGGGAACATTCAGTACTTC. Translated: CASSYKREGLRGNIQYF.

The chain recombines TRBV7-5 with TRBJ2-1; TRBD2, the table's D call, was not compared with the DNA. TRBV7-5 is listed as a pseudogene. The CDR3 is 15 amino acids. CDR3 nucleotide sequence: TGTGTCAGAAGCTTAGTGACTAGCGGGGGGCCAGGGAGCTTCTTC. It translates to CVRSLVTSGGPGSFF.